This T cell receptor (beta chain) comes out of a study of OX40 agonist ivuxolimab in advanced cancers. Study-wide background: Mean age roughly 65 years, range about 23 to 79; about 81% male.

Some clones are missing from TCRdb's copy, which holds only in-frame ones; the method was immunoSEQ multiplex PCR. The sample has about 80,000 clones, about 94% seen once; the top ten hold roughly 11%. The CDR3 length is 20 residues. The V and J genes are TRBV21-1 and TRBJ2-2; TRBD1 was called by the table and not checked on the DNA. TRBV21-1 is shown as a pseudogene. The clonotype was recovered from an adult with an advanced solid tumor such as melanoma, head and neck, liver or kidney cancer. The sample was CD4+ or CD8+ T cells sorted from blood, taken in a trial of the OX40 agonist ivuxolimab. CDR3 DNA sequence: TGTGCCAGCAGCAAAGGGGGACCTAGGACAGCATTTGTCGACACCGGGGAGCTGTTTTTT. This gives the protein CASSKGGPRTAFVDTGELFF.